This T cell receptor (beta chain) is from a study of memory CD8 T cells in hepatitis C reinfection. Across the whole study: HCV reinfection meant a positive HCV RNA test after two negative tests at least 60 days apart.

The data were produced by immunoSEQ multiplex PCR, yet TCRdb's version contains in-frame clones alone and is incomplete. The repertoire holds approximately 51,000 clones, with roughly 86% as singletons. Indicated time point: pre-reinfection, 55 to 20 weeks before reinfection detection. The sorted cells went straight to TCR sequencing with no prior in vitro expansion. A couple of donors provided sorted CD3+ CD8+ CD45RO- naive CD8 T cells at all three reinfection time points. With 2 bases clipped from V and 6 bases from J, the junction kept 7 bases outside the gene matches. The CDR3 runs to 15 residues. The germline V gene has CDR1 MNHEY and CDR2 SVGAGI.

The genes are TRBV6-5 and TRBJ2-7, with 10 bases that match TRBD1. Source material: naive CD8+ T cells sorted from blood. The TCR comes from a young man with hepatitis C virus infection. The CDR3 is CASSYQTGGGGEQYF. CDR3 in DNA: TGTGCCAGCAGTTACCAGACAGGGGGCGGGGGCGAGCAGTACTTC.